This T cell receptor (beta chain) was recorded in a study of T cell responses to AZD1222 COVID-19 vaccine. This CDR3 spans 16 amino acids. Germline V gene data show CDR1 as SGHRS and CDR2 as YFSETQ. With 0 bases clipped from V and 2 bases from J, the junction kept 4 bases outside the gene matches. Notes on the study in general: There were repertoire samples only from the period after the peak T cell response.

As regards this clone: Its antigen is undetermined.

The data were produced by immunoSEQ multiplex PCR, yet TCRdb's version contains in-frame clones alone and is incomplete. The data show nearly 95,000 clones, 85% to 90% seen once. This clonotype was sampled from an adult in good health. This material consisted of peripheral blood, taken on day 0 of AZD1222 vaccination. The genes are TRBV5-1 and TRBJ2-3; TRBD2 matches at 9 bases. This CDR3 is CASSLVLAGNTDTQYF. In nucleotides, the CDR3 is TGCGCCAGCAGCTTGGTTCTAGCGGGGAACACAGATACGCAGTATTTT.